The entry below gives a single TCR beta chain sequence along with its context. The CDR3 contains 15 residues. Germline CDR1 reads SGHTA; CDR2 reads FQGNSA. V lost 4 bases to trimming and J lost 2 bases; unmatched junction nucleotides: 7. This entry is derived from a study of control samples from healthy donors and cancer patients. Assay: immunoSEQ multiplex PCR; the TCRdb copy retains only in-frame clones and omits some. The table includes about 160,000 clones, roughly 94% detected once. The sequence was obtained from a woman aged 40 to 50 in good health. The sequenced material came from blood. The rearrangement joins TRBV7-2 to TRBJ2-5, with TRBD1 matching over 7 bases. Written as DNA, the CDR3 is TGTGCCAGCAGCTCTAGACAGGGTTTTCAAGAGACCCAGTACTTC. Amino acid sequence: CASSSRQGFQETQYF.